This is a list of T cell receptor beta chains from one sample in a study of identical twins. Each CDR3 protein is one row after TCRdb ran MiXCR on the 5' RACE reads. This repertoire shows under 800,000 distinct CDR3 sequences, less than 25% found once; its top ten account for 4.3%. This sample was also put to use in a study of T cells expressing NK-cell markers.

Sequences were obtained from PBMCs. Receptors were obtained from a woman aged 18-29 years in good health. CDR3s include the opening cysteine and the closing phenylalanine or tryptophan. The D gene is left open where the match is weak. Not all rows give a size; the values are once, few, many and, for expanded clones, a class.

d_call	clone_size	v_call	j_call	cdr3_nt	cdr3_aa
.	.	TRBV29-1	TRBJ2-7	TGCAGCGCCGCCCGAGGTGGGGTCTACGAGCAGTACTTC	CSAARGGVYEQYF
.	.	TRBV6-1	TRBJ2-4	TGTGCCAGCAGTGCAGATTGGGGGGACATTCAGTACTTC	CASSADWGDIQYF
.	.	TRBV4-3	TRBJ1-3	TGCGCCAGCAGCCAAGATCCTACGGCCGCCTCTGGAAACACCATATATTTT	CASSQDPTAASGNTIYF
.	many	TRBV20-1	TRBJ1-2	TGCAGTGCTAGAGATCGCCGGGTATCCGCCTATGGCTACACCTTC	CSARDRRVSAYGYTF
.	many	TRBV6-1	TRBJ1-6	TGTGCCAGCAGGTGGGACGGAAATTCACCCCTCCACTTT	CASRWDGNSPLHF
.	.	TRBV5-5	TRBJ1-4	TGTGCCAGCAGGGAATCCGGGTCCGGGAATGAAAAACTGTTTTTT	CASRESGSGNEKLFF
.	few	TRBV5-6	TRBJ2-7	TGTGCCAGCAGCTTTGGCAGGAATCTCTACGAGCAGTACTTC	CASSFGRNLYEQYF
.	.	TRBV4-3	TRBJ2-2	TGCGCCAGCAGCCAAGTCTACGGCACCGGGGAGCTGTTTTTT	CASSQVYGTGELFF
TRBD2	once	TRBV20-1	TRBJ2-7	TGCAGTGCTAGTGTGCTAGCGGCTTCCTACGAGCAGTACTTC	CSASVLAASYEQYF
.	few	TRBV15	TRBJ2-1	TGTGCCACCAGCAGAGGGGGAGGAGGGGAGCAGTTCTTC	CATSRGGGGEQFF
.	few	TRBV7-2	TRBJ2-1	TGTGCCAGCAGCTTAACAGGGGCGGGGGAGCAGTTCTTC	CASSLTGAGEQFF
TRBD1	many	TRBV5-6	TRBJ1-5	TGTGCCAGCAGCCTCGGGACAGTCCATCAGCCCCAGCATTTT	CASSLGTVHQPQHF
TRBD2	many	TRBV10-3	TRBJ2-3	TGTGCCATCAGCTCTACTAGCGGGGATACGCAGTATTTT	CAISSTSGDTQYF
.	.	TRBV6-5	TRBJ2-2	TGTGCCAGCAGTTACTCGAGGGTCGGGGAGCTGTTTTTT	CASSYSRVGELFF
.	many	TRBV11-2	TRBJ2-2	TGTGCCAGCAGCTTGGGGTCGAGACTAGGTCACGGGGAGCTGTTTTTT	CASSLGSRLGHGELFF
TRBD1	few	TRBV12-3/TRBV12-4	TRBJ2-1	TGTGCCAGCAGGAATACAGGGGGAGCCCAGCAGTTCTTC	CASRNTGGAQQFF
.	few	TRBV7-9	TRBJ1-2	TGTGCCAGCAGCTTAGGGGGCGGATTCTATGGCTACACCTTC	CASSLGGGFYGYTF
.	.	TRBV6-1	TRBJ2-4	TGTGCCAGCAAAGGGGGGGCGGGGCAGGCTGAAAAAAACATTCAGTACTTC	CASKGGAGQAEKNIQYF
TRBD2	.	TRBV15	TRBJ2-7	TGTGCCACCAGCCGCCTGACTAGCGGGAGGGGTTACGAGCAGTACTTC	CATSRLTSGRGYEQYF
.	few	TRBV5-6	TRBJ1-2	TGTGCCAGCAGCTTGGAAACACTGCACTACACCTTC	CASSLETLHYTF
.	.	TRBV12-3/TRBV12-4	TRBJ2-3	TGTGCCAGCAGTCCCCGGACGCGTATAACGCAGTATTTT	CASSPRTRITQYF
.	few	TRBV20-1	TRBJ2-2	TGCAGTGCCACAGGGACTAACACCGGGGAGCTGTTTTTT	CSATGTNTGELFF
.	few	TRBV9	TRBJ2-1	TGTGCCAGCAGCCCCACTTCGGTCGAAGTCGTTCAGTTCTTC	CASSPTSVEVVQFF
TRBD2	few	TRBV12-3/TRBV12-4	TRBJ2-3	TGTGCCAGCAGATACCTAGCGGGAGGGCCGGATACGCAGTATTTT	CASRYLAGGPDTQYF